This TCR beta chain comes out of a study of beta chain features in type 1 diabetes. Per germline, CDR1 DFQATT and CDR2 SNEGSKA (reference sequence). The CDR3 covers 11 residues. Trimming shortened V by 0 bases and J by 11 bases, and 10 bases separated the two germline ends. Reverse transcribing all isolated RNA meant expressed TCRB transcripts were sequenced. TCRdb's copy holds only in-frame clones and misses some; the assay was immunoSEQ multiplex PCR. The profile shows 900,000 or so clones, 15% to 20% of them singletons. The sequence was collected from a woman younger than 35 in good health. The chain links TRBV20-1 to TRBJ2-5, with D tentatively TRBD2 (5 bases). Sequencing input: naive CD4+ T cells from blood. This CDR3 is CSARDSGEQYF. The DNA of the CDR3 is TGCAGTGCTAGAGATAGTGGGGAGCAGTACTTC.